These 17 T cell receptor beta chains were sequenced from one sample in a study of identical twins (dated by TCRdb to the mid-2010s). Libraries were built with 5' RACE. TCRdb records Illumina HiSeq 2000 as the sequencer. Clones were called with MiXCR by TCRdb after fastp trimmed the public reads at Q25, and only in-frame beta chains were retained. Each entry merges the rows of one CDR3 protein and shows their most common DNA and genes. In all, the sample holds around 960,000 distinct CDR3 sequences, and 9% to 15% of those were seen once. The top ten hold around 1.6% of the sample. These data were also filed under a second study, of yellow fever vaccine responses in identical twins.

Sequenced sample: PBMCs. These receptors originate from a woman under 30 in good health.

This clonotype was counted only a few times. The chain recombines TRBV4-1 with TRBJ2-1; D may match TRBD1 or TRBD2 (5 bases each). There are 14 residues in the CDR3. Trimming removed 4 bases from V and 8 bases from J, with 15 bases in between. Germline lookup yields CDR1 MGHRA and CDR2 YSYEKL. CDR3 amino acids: CASSPPARGHEQFF. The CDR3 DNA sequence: TGCGCCAGCAGCCCCCCAGCCCGGGGCCATGAGCAGTTCTTC.

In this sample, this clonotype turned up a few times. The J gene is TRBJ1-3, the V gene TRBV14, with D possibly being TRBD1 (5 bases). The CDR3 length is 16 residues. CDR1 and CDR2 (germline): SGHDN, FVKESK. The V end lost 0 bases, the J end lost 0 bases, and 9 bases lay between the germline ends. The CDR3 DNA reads TGTGCCAGCAGCCAAGAGGGACGGATCTCTGGAAACACCATATATTTT. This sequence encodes CASSQEGRISGNTIYF.

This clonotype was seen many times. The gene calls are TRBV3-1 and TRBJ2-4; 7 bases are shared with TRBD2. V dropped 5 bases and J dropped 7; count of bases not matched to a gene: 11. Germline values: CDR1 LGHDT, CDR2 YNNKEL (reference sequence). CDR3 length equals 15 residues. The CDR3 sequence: CASSSRLTSANIQYF. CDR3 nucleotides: TGTGCCAGCAGCTCTCGGCTCACTAGCGCTAACATTCAGTACTTC.

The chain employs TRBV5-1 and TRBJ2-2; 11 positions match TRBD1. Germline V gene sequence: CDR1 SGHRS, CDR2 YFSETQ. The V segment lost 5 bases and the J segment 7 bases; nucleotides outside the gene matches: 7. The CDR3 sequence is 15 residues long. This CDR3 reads CASRPGTGGIGELFF. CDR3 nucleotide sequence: TGCGCCAGCAGACCTGGGACAGGGGGAATCGGGGAGCTGTTTTTT.

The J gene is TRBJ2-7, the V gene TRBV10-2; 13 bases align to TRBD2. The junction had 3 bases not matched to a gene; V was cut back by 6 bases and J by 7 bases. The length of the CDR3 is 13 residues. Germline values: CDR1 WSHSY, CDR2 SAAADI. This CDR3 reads CASRLAGGEEQYF. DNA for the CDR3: TGCGCCAGCAGACTAGCGGGAGGGGAAGAGCAGTACTTC.

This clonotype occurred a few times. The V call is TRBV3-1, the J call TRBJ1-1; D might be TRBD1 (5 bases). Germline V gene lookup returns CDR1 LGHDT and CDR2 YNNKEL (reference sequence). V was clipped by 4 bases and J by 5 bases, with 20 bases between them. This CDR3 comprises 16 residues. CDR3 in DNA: TGTGCCAGCAGCCCCCAGGTGAAGGGGAGAGGAACTGAAGCTTTCTTT. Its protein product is CASSPQVKGRGTEAFF. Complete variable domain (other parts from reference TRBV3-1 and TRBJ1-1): DTAVSQTPKYLVTQMGNDKSIKCEQNLGHDTMYWYKQDSKKFLKIMFSYNNKELIINETVPNRFSPKSPDKAHLNLHINSLELGDSAVYFCASSPQVKGRGTEAFFGQGTRLTVV.

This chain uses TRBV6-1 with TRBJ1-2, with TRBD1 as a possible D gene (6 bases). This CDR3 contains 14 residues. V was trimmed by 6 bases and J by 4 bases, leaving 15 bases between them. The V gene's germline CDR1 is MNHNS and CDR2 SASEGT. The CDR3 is CASRPTGGVYGYTF. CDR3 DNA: TGTGCCAGCAGGCCGACAGGCGGTGTCTATGGCTACACCTTC.

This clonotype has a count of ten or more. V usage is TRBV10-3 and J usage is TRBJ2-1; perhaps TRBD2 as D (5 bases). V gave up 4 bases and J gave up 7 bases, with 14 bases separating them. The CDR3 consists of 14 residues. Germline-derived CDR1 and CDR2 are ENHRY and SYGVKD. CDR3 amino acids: CAISAIGELNEQFF. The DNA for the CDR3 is TGTGCCATCAGTGCAATCGGGGAGTTGAATGAGCAGTTCTTC.

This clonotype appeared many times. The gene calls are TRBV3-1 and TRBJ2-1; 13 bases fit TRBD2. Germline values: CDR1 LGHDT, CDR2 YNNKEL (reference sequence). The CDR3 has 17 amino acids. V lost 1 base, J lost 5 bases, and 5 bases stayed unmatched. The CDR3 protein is CASSQATGTSGDNEQFF. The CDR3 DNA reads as TGTGCCAGCAGCCAAGCAACCGGGACTAGCGGGGACAATGAGCAGTTCTTC.

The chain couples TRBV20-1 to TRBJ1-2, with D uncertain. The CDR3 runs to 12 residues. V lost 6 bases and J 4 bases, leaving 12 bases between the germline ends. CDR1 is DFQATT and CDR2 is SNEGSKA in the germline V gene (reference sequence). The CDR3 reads CSAHPGPYGYTF. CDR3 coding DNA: TGCAGTGCCCACCCGGGCCCCTATGGCTACACCTTC.

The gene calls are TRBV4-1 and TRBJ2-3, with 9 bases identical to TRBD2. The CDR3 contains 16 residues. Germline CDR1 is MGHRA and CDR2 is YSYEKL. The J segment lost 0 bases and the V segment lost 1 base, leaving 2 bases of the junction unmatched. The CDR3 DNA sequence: TGCGCCAGCAGCCAAGTTACTAGCGGGAGCACAGATACGCAGTATTTT. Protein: CASSQVTSGSTDTQYF.

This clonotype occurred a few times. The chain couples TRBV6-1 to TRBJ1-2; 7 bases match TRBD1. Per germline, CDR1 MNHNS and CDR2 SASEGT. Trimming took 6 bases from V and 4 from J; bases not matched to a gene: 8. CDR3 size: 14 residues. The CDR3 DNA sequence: TGTGCCAGCAGGCCCCGCAGGGGGAGCTATGGCTACACCTTC. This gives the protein CASRPRRGSYGYTF.

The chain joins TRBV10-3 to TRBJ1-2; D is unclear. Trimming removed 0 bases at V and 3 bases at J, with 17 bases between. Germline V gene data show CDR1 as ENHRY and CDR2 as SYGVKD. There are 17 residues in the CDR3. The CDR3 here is CAISESAPKTSHYGYTF. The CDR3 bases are TGTGCCATCAGTGAGTCGGCCCCGAAGACTTCGCACTATGGCTACACCTTC.

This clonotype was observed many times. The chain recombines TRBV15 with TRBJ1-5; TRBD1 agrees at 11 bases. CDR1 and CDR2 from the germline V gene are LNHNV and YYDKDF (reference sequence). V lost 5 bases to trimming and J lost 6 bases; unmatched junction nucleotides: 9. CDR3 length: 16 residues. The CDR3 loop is CATSGTDRGRVQPQHF. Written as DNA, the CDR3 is TGTGCCACCAGCGGGACGGACAGGGGGCGAGTTCAGCCCCAGCATTTT. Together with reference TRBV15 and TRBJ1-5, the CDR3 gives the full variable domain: DAMVIQNPRYQVTQFGKPVTLSCSQTLNHNVMYWYQQKSSQAPKLLFHYYDKDFNNEADTPDNFQSRRPNTSFCFLDIRSPGLGDTAMYLCATSGTDRGRVQPQHFGDGTRLSIL.

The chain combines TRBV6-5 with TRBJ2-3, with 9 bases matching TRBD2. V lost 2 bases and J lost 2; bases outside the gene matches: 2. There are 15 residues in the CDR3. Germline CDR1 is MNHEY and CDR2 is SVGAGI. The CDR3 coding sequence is TGTGCCAGCAGTTACGCGGGAGGGAACACAGATACGCAGTATTTT. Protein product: CASSYAGGNTDTQYF.

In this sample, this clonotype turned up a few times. In DNA form, the CDR3 reads TGTGCCAGCAGTGAGAACGGAGGCTACACCTTC. It translates to CASSENGGYTF. The V call is TRBV6-4, the J call TRBJ1-2; D is unresolved. Germline V CDR1 and CDR2: MRHNA, SNTAGT. This CDR3 has 11 amino acids. V was pared by 3 bases and J by 8 bases, with 7 bases between.

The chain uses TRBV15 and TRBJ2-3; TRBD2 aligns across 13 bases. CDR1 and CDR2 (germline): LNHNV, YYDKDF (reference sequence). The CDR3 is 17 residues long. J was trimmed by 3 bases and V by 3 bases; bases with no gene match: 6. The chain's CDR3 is CATSRVLAGGWTDTQYF. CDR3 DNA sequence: TGTGCCACCAGCAGGGTACTAGCGGGGGGGTGGACAGATACGCAGTATTTT.